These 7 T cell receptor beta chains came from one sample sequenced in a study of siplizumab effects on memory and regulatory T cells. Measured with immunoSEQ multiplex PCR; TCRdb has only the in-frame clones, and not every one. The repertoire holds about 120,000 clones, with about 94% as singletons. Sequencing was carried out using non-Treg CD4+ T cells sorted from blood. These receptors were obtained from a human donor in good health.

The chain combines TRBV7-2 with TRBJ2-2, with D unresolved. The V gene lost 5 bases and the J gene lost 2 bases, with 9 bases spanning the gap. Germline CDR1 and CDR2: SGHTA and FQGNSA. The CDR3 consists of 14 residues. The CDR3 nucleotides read TGTGCCAGCAGCCAACAGTCCAACACCGGGGAGCTGTTTTTT. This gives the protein CASSQQSNTGELFF.

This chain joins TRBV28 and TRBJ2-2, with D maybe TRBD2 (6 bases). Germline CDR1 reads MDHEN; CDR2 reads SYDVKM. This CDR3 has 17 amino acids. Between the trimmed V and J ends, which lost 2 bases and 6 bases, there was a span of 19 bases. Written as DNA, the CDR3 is TGTGCCAGCAGTTTACTCTCCGGGACTTACAACGCCGGGGAGCTGTTTTTT. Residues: CASSLLSGTYNAGELFF. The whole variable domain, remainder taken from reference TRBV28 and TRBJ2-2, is DVKVTQSSRYLVKRTGEKVFLECVQDMDHENMFWYRQDPGLGLRLIYFSYDVKMKEKGDIPEGYSVSREKKERFSLILESASTNQTSMYLCASSLLSGTYNAGELFFGEGSRLTVL.

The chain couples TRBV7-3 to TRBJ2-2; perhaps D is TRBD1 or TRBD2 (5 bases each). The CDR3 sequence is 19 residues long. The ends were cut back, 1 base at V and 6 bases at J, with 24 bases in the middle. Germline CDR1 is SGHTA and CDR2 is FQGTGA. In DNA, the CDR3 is TGTGCCAGCAGCTTAAATTTACGGATCTGGGGGAGAGAAGCCGGGGAGCTGTTTTTT. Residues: CASSLNLRIWGREAGELFF.

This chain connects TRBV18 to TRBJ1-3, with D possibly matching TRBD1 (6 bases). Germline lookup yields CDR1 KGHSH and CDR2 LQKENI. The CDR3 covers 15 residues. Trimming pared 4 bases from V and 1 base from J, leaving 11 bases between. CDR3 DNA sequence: TGTGCCAGCTCACGAGACAGGTCGTCTGGAAACACCATATATTTT. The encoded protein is CASSRDRSSGNTIYF.

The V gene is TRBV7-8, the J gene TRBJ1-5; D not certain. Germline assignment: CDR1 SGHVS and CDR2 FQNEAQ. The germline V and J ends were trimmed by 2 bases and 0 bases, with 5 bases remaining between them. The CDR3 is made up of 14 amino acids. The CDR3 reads CASSLQNSNQPQHF. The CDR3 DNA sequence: TGTGCCAGCAGCTTACAGAATAGCAATCAGCCCCAGCATTTT.

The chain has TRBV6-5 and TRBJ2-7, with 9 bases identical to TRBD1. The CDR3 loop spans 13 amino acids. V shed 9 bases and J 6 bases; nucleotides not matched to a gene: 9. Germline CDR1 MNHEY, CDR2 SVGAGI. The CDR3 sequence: CASLGQGEAEQYF. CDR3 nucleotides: TGTGCCAGTTTGGGACAGGGAGAGGCCGAGCAGTACTTC.

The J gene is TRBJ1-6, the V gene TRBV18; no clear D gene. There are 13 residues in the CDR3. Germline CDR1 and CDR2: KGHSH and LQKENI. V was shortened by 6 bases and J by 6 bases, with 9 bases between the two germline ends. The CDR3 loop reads CASSNNRNSPLHF. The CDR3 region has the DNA TGTGCCAGCTCGAACAACCGTAATTCACCCCTCCACTTT.